A single sample gave rise to the 31 T cell receptor beta chains below, sequenced in a study of T-cell reconstitution after alpha-beta-depleted transplantation in children. A TCRbeta library incorporating unique molecular identifiers was prepared. TCRdb passed the PCR reads through MiXCR, listing each CDR3 protein once. The repertoire includes almost 20,000 distinct CDR3 sequences, roughly 13% of them detected once, and around 38% sits in the top ten. The source was PBMCs, mostly from graft donor cells, collected 60 days after TCRalphabeta/CD19-depleted stem cell transplant. These receptors all come from a female patient under 10 years old who had a stem cell transplant for congenital amegakaryocytic thrombocytopenia, so the T cells may come from the graft donor.

This clonotype was seen only a few times. The J gene is TRBJ2-3, the V gene TRBV5-1; weak D call: TRBD1 (6 bases). The CDR3 runs 16 residues. The ends were cut back, 3 bases at V and 2 bases at J, with 16 bases in the middle. Germline V gives CDR1 SGHRS, CDR2 YFSETQ. The CDR3 spells CASSSQGSRLTDTQYF. CDR3 coding DNA: TGCGCCAGCAGCTCTCAGGGGAGCCGCCTCACAGATACGCAGTATTTT.

This clonotype appeared many times. The chain recombines TRBV20-1 with TRBJ1-2; D is uncertain. The CDR3 runs 11 residues. V lost 6 bases, J lost 7 bases, and 12 bases lay in between. Germline CDR1 reads DFQATT; CDR2 reads SNEGSKA (reference sequence). CDR3 DNA sequence: TGCAGTGCCCTAGGGCGGGGTGGCTACACCTTC. It encodes CSALGRGGYTF.

Ten or more counts support this clonotype. The gene calls are TRBV12-3 or TRBV12-4 and TRBJ2-7; D is ambiguous. This CDR3 comprises 13 residues. With 6 bases removed from V and 3 bases from J, the gap between germline ends came to 12 bases. In DNA form, the CDR3 reads TGTGCCAGCAGCCTTAACGGACGCTACGAGCAGTACTTC. As protein: CASSLNGRYEQYF.

This clonotype was detected ten times or more. This chain joins TRBV3-1 and TRBJ2-7; weak D call: TRBD2 (5 bases). The V gene lost 1 base and the J gene lost 3 bases, with 7 bases spanning the gap. CDR1 is LGHDT and CDR2 is YNNKEL in the germline V gene (reference sequence). The CDR3 runs to 13 residues. The CDR3 DNA is TGTGCCAGCAGCCAAGCGGGGATCTACGAGCAGTACTTC. It yields the protein CASSQAGIYEQYF.

In its sample, this clonotype was seen many times. V usage is TRBV19 and J usage is TRBJ1-3, with unresolved D. Germline V gives CDR1 LNHDA, CDR2 SQIVND (reference sequence). The length of the CDR3 is 14 residues. V was cut by 7 bases and J by 2 bases, with 12 bases left in between. CDR3 protein: CASKLEAAGNTIYF. The DNA of the CDR3 is TGTGCCAGTAAGTTAGAGGCGGCTGGAAACACCATATATTTT. The full variable domain, its missing parts supplied by reference TRBV19 and TRBJ1-3, is DGGITQSPKYLFRKEGQNVTLSCEQNLNHDAMYWYRQDPGQGLRLIYYSQIVNDFQKGDIAEGYSVSREKKESFPLTVTSAQKNPTAFYLCASKLEAAGNTIYFGEGSWLTVV.

This clonotype was detected ten times or more. The genes are TRBV24-1 and TRBJ1-6; unclear D gene. CDR3 size: 14 residues. Trimming cost V 4 bases and J 10 bases, with 13 bases left between them. Germline V gives CDR1 KGHDR, CDR2 SFDVKD. In DNA form, the CDR3 reads TGTGCCACCAGTGACCCCACAAACTGCTCACCCCTCCACTTT. Its translation is CATSDPTNCSPLHF.

This clonotype has only a few counts. A much larger clone lies one base from this, so it may be a read error. This sequence joins TRBV20-1 and TRBJ2-3, with 8 bases lining up with TRBD2. This CDR3 has 17 amino acids. The germline V gene has CDR1 DFQATT and CDR2 SNEGSKA (reference sequence). The CDR3, as DNA: TGCTGTGCTAGCTTCCGGGTGGTAGCGGGAATGGCAGATACGCAGTATTTT. As protein: CCASFRVVAGMADTQYF.

This rearrangement joins TRBV20-1 to TRBJ1-1; D remains unclear. The CDR3 contains 13 residues. Trimming took 1 base from V and 5 from J, leaving 11 bases between them. Germline loops: CDR1 DFQATT, CDR2 SNEGSKA (reference sequence). The CDR3: CSARARGWTEAFF. The CDR3 nucleotides are TGCAGTGCTAGAGCCCGCGGGTGGACTGAAGCTTTCTTT.

This clonotype showed up many times. This chain links TRBV5-1 with TRBJ2-7; 8 bases fit TRBD2. V dropped 1 base and J dropped 5; count of bases not matched to a gene: 5. This CDR3 region has 14 residues. Germline-derived CDR1 and CDR2 are SGHRS and YFSETQ. The CDR3 DNA reads TGCGCCAGCAGCTTGATCGGGAGGGGGGACGAGCAGTACTTC. Translating gives CASSLIGRGDEQYF. The whole variable domain, remainder taken from reference TRBV5-1 and TRBJ2-7, is KAGVTQTPRYLIKTRGQQVTLSCSPISGHRSVSWYQQTPGQGLQFLFEYFSETQRNKGNFPGRFSGRQFSNSRSEMNVSTLELGDSALYLCASSLIGRGDEQYFGPGTRLTVT.

This clonotype has a handful of counts. The genes are TRBV3-1 and TRBJ2-1, with TRBD2 matching over 11 bases. Per the germline V gene, CDR1 is LGHDT and CDR2 is YNNKEL (reference sequence). J gave up 9 bases and V 4 bases, and 14 bases lay outside the gene matches. The CDR3 sequence is 17 residues long. CDR3 sequence reads: CASSPSVQLAGVGEQFF. CDR3 DNA: TGTGCCAGCAGCCCTTCGGTGCAACTAGCGGGAGTTGGTGAGCAGTTCTTC.

This clonotype was observed many times. This chain joins TRBV12-3 or TRBV12-4 and TRBJ1-3, with D uncertain. V shed 3 bases and J shed 2 bases, with 8 bases lying between them. The CDR3 is 14 amino acids. CDR3 loop: CASSFSTAGNTIYF. For the CDR3, the DNA is TGTGCCAGCAGTTTTTCCACAGCTGGAAACACCATATATTTT.

The CDR3 region is CASSLDGGVNYGYTF. CDR3 coding DNA: TGTGCCAGCAGCTTAGATGGAGGGGTTAACTATGGCTACACCTTC. This chain uses TRBV11-3 with TRBJ1-2; tentatively, D is TRBD1 (5 bases). The CDR3 has 15 amino acids. Per germline, CDR1 SGHNT and CDR2 YENEEA. Trimming pared 0 bases from V and 1 base from J, leaving 9 bases between.

The chain recombines TRBV28 with TRBJ2-5; weak D call: TRBD1 (6 bases). Germline CDR1 is MDHEN and CDR2 is SYDVKM. The CDR3 is made up of 12 amino acids. Trimming shortened V by 8 bases and J by 5 bases, and 12 bases separated the two germline ends. The CDR3 DNA follows: TGTGCCAGCTCCCCAGGGGTGGAGACCCAGTACTTC. Its translation is CASSPGVETQYF. Full variable domain (remainder filled in from reference TRBV28 and TRBJ2-5): DVKVTQSSRYLVKRTGEKVFLECVQDMDHENMFWYRQDPGLGLRLIYFSYDVKMKEKGDIPEGYSVSREKKERFSLILESASTNQTSMYLCASSPGVETQYFGPGTRLLVL.

Ten or more counts support this clonotype. In DNA form, the CDR3 reads TGCAGTGCTAGAGAACGCCCCCGCACTGAAGCTTTCTTT. This gives the protein CSARERPRTEAFF. This chain links TRBV20-1 with TRBJ1-1; no reliable D call. The CDR3 is 13 residues long. Per germline, CDR1 DFQATT and CDR2 SNEGSKA (reference sequence). Trimming took off 0 bases at V and 4 bases at J, with 9 bases between the two ends.

This clonotype was recorded at least ten times. The V gene is TRBV20-1, the J gene TRBJ2-5; TRBD2 matches 9 bases. Germline V CDR1 and CDR2: DFQATT, SNEGSKA (reference sequence). Losses at the gene ends were 5 bases for V and 5 bases for J; bases not matched to a gene: 12. This CDR3 is 15 amino acids long. The CDR3 coding sequence is TGCAGTGCTCCTCTCGGGCTAGCGGGAACGGAGACCCAGTACTTC. Its protein product is CSAPLGLAGTETQYF.

J is TRBJ2-1 and V is TRBV7-2; no definite D call. Germline values: CDR1 SGHTA, CDR2 FQGNSA. With 0 bases removed from V and 5 bases from J, the gap between germline ends came to 5 bases. The CDR3 length is 13 residues. The DNA for the CDR3 is TGTGCCAGCAGCTTAGCGCTGGACAATGAGCAGTTCTTC. Protein product: CASSLALDNEQFF.

This clonotype was found many times. The chain joins TRBV10-3 to TRBJ2-6; D may be TRBD1 (5 bases). Trimming took off 4 bases at V and 2 bases at J, with 6 bases between the two ends. The CDR3 contains 14 residues. Germline CDR1 is ENHRY and CDR2 is SYGVKD. Written as DNA, the CDR3 is TGTGCCATCAGTGGGGGCGCTGGGGCCAACGTCCTGACTTTC. It translates to CAISGGAGANVLTF.

This clonotype occurred many times. The rearrangement uses TRBV20-1 and TRBJ2-3; D not certain. This CDR3 spans 13 amino acids. Trimming shortened V by 6 bases and J by 2 bases, and 12 bases separated the two germline ends. CDR1 is DFQATT, CDR2 SNEGSKA, per germline (reference sequence). For the CDR3, the DNA is TGCAGTGCCCCCGAGGAAATCACAGATACGCAGTATTTT. This codes for CSAPEEITDTQYF.

This clonotype was picked up many times. V is TRBV6-5 and J is TRBJ2-5; D is possibly TRBD2 (6 bases). This CDR3 region has 15 residues. Deletions cut 3 bases from V and 2 bases from J, with 13 bases between. The germline gives CDR1 MNHEY, CDR2 SVGAGI. The CDR3 sequence is CASSYLGRPQETQYF. The CDR3 region has the DNA TGTGCCAGCAGTTATTTGGGGAGGCCTCAAGAGACCCAGTACTTC.

Many counts were recorded for this clonotype. The chain recombines TRBV20-1 with TRBJ2-7; D ambiguous. Trimming removed 0 bases at V and 6 bases at J, with 12 bases between. Germline loops: CDR1 DFQATT, CDR2 SNEGSKA (reference sequence). The CDR3 is 13 amino acids. CDR3 loop: CSAREVSASEQYF. The CDR3 nucleotides read TGCAGTGCTAGAGAGGTCTCCGCCTCCGAGCAGTACTTC.

In its sample, this clonotype was seen many times. The rearrangement uses TRBV19 and TRBJ1-1; the match to TRBD1 covers 9 bases. V trimming: 4 bases; J trimming: 10 bases; junction bases outside the gene matches: 10. This CDR3 region has 14 residues. Germline V gene lookup returns CDR1 LNHDA and CDR2 SQIVND (reference sequence). The CDR3 DNA reads TGTGCCAGTAGTACCCGGACAGGGGCGAGTGTAGCTTTCTTT. Protein product: CASSTRTGASVAFF.

In its sample, this clonotype was seen many times. V and J are TRBV12-3 or TRBV12-4 and TRBJ2-3; no reliable D call. Trimming stripped 6 bases from V and 3 bases from J, with 13 bases between. The CDR3 runs to 14 residues. CDR3 nucleotides: TGTGCCAGCAGGGCGCCACTTTGGACAGATACGCAGTATTTT. Encoded protein: CASRAPLWTDTQYF.

This clonotype was recorded at least ten times. The rearrangement uses TRBV7-9 and TRBJ2-7; D remains unclear. Between the trimmed V and J ends, which lost 6 bases and 2 bases, there was a span of 17 bases. Germline V gives CDR1 SEHNR, CDR2 FQNEAQ (reference sequence). CDR3 length: 15 residues. Here the CDR3 DNA reads TGTGCCAGCAGTCACAAAACCGGGCAACCCTACGAGCAGTACTTC. It yields the protein CASSHKTGQPYEQYF. Complete variable domain (other parts from reference TRBV7-9 and TRBJ2-7): DTGVSQNPRHKITKRGQNVTFRCDPISEHNRLYWYRQTLGQGPEFLTYFQNEAQLEKSRLLSDRFSAERPKGSFSTLEIQRTEQGDSAMYLCASSHKTGQPYEQYFGPGTRLTVT.

This clonotype was seen repeatedly, ten times or more. The chain links TRBV20-1 to TRBJ2-1; maybe TRBD2 (6 bases). Trimming pared 6 bases from V and 5 bases from J, leaving 20 bases between. This CDR3 region has 15 residues. The germline gives CDR1 DFQATT, CDR2 SNEGSKA (reference sequence). CDR3 DNA: TGCAGTGCGTCCCCCTCGGAGGGGTTAAACAATGAGCAGTTCTTC. It translates to CSASPSEGLNNEQFF.

J is TRBJ2-4 and V is TRBV7-7, with D possibly matching TRBD2 (6 bases). V lost 7 bases to trimming and J lost 15 bases, with 13 bases between them. Germline CDR1 reads SSHAT; CDR2 reads FNYEAQ (reference sequence). The CDR3 is made up of 10 amino acids. CDR3 protein: CASTLGGRYF. CDR3 sequence (DNA): TGTGCCAGCACTTTGGGGGGTCGGTACTTC.

There are a few counts of this clonotype. The V call is TRBV13, the J call TRBJ2-7, with 8 bases matching TRBD2. The CDR3 is 15 residues long. J gave up 4 bases and V 0 bases, and 5 bases lay outside the gene matches. Germline V gene lookup returns CDR1 PRHDT and CDR2 FYEKMQ (reference sequence). This CDR3 reads CASSLGRGGRYEQYF. The CDR3 region has the DNA TGTGCCAGCAGCTTAGGCCGGGGGGGTAGGTACGAGCAGTACTTC.

The chain links TRBV5-1 to TRBJ1-1, with 8 bases fitting TRBD1. V was clipped by 1 base and J by 4 bases; unmatched bases: 0. In germline, CDR1 is SGHRS, CDR2 YFSETQ. The CDR3 is 13 residues long. In nucleotides, the CDR3 is TGCGCCAGCAGCTTGACAGGGGGCACTGAAGCTTTCTTT. It specifies CASSLTGGTEAFF.

Sample share makes this clonotype large. The chain combines TRBV7-2 with TRBJ2-3; 8 bases are shared with TRBD2. CDR3 length: 15 residues. CDR1 and CDR2 (germline): SGHTA, FQGNSA. V trimming: 5 bases; J trimming: 2 bases; junction bases outside the gene matches: 6. CDR3 sequence (DNA): TGTGCCAGCAGCCTTACTAGCGGTTACACAGATACGCAGTATTTT. It codes for CASSLTSGYTDTQYF.

This clonotype appeared many times. The chain is built from TRBV5-1 and TRBJ1-4; D unclear. The germline V and J ends were trimmed by 2 bases and 8 bases, with 16 bases remaining between them. Germline V gene sequence: CDR1 SGHRS, CDR2 YFSETQ. This CDR3 comprises 15 residues. CDR3 region: CASSFNPGIREKLFF. For the CDR3, the DNA is TGCGCCAGCAGCTTCAACCCGGGAATCCGAGAAAAACTGTTTTTT.

By sample fraction, this clonotype is medium-sized. The V gene is TRBV5-6, the J gene TRBJ2-1; 9 bases are shared with TRBD2. Germline-derived CDR1 and CDR2 are SGHDT and YYEEEE. CDR3 size: 15 residues. The trim removed 4 bases at V and 8 bases at J, leaving 10 bases unmatched. CDR3 residues: CASSPHSGRGDEQFF. The CDR3 bases are TGTGCCAGCAGCCCCCATAGCGGGAGAGGGGATGAGCAGTTCTTC.

This clonotype came up many times. The V gene is TRBV20-1, the J gene TRBJ2-7; TRBD2 might be the D (5 bases). V was shortened by 5 bases and J by 2 bases, with 16 bases between the two germline ends. The CDR3 sequence is 14 residues long. The germline V gene encodes CDR1 DFQATT and CDR2 SNEGSKA (reference sequence). The CDR3 region is CSALPLDSPYEQYF. The CDR3 DNA follows: TGCAGTGCTCTGCCCTTGGACTCGCCCTACGAGCAGTACTTC.